This T cell receptor beta chain was documented in a study of shared clonotypes between healthy human individuals. Study-wide results and caveats: Researchers found naive subsets generally carried larger estimated richness than memory subsets.

V lost 3 bases and J lost 9, with 16 bases in between. Germline values: CDR1 SGDLS, CDR2 YYNGEE. This CDR3 has 14 residues. From CD4+ cells came CD45RA+ naive and CD45RA-negative memory subsets. Sequenced by immunoSEQ multiplex PCR; TCRdb stores in-frame clones only, minus some. The sample yields 2 million to 2.5 million clones, just under 95% seen once. Concerning this clone: Its antigen is not identified.

The source is a man aged 18 to 30 in good health. Some clones in this sample may be carry-over from other donors' samples. The specimen was naive CD4+ T cells from PBMCs. Stated subset: CD45RA+ positively selected. The chain has TRBV9 and TRBJ1-5, with a tentative D call TRBD1 (6 bases). CDR3: CASSAQGWAGPQHF. For the CDR3, the DNA is TGTGCCAGCAGCGCACAGGGCTGGGCAGGGCCCCAGCATTTT.